The 32 T cell receptor beta chains given below trace back to one sample, sequenced in a study of tumor-infiltrating lymphocytes in localized non-small cell lung cancer. Some clones are missing from TCRdb's copy, which holds only in-frame ones; the method was immunoSEQ multiplex PCR. The table has under 15,000 clones, 68% seen once. The specimen was lung tumor tissue. The source is a human donor with non-small cell lung cancer.

This clone has more than one count but fewer than ten. The rearrangement links TRBV5-6 to TRBJ1-2; 7 nucleotides line up with TRBD1. The germline V gene encodes CDR1 SGHDT and CDR2 YYEEEE. J lost 7 bases, V lost 4 bases, and 10 bases had no gene match. The length of the CDR3 is 14 residues. As DNA, the CDR3 is TGTGCCAGCAGCCCAATAGGGACAGCTAGTGGCTACACCTTC. Its translation: CASSPIGTASGYTF. The whole variable domain, filled in from reference TRBV5-6 and TRBJ1-2, reads DAGVTQSPTHLIKTRGQQVTLRCSPKSGHDTVSWYQQALGQGPQFIFQYYEEEERQRGNFPDRFSGHQFPNYSSELNVNALLLGDSALYLCASSPIGTASGYTFGSGTRLTVV.

The rearrangement joins TRBV9 to TRBJ1-2, with D perhaps TRBD1 (5 bases). Germline V gene lookup returns CDR1 SGDLS and CDR2 YYNGEE. Trimming removed 3 bases at V and 7 bases at J, with 13 bases between. This CDR3 has 13 residues. The CDR3 nucleotides read TGTGCCAGCAGCGGTTTAGGGGTGATTGGCTACACCTTC. Protein sequence: CASSGLGVIGYTF.

This clone came up a few times. V usage is TRBV6-5 and J usage is TRBJ1-1; 12 positions match TRBD1. CDR3 length equals 15 residues. Trimming took 6 bases from V and 6 from J; bases not matched to a gene: 8. Germline V gene data show CDR1 as MNHEY and CDR2 as SVGAGI. As DNA, the CDR3 is TGTGCCAGCAGGCAGGGGACAGGGGGCACAGCTGAAGCTTTCTTT. This sequence encodes CASRQGTGGTAEAFF.

The chain uses TRBV16 and TRBJ1-3; the D gene is possibly TRBD1 (5 bases). This CDR3 has 14 residues. The V and J ends lost 3 bases and 2 bases respectively, with 8 bases between them. CDR1 KGHSY and CDR2 FQNENV come from the germline V gene. The CDR3 is CASSQGGTGNTIYF. DNA for the CDR3: TGTGCCAGCAGCCAGGGGGGGACTGGAAACACCATATATTTT.

Only a few counts were recorded for this clone. The chain combines TRBV5-4 with TRBJ1-4; D gene unclear. Germline CDR1 SGHNT, CDR2 YYREEE (reference sequence). V lost 4 bases to trimming and J lost 4 bases, with 8 bases between them. The CDR3 consists of 13 residues. The CDR3 bases are TGTGCCAGCAGCGTTGGGGTTAATGAAAAACTGTTTTTT. This sequence encodes CASSVGVNEKLFF.

By share of the sample, this clone is medium-sized. The CDR3 DNA is TGTGCCAGTAGTTCCCACCCAGGCCTGAGCTATGGCTACACCTTC. Residues: CASSSHPGLSYGYTF. V and J are TRBV19 and TRBJ1-2; D ambiguous. The CDR3 is made up of 15 amino acids. Trimming removed 5 bases at V and 4 bases at J, with 17 bases between. Germline CDR1 LNHDA, CDR2 SQIVND (reference sequence).

The V gene is TRBV7-9, the J gene TRBJ2-1, with 8 bases identical to TRBD1. This CDR3 comprises 13 residues. Germline V CDR1 and CDR2: SEHNR, FQNEAQ (reference sequence). J was trimmed by 7 bases and V by 2 bases; bases with no gene match: 1. The DNA for the CDR3 is TGTGCCAGCAGCTTAAGACAGGGGAATGAGCAGTTCTTC. Encoded protein: CASSLRQGNEQFF.

This clone was detected only a few times. The V call is TRBV5-1, the J call TRBJ2-3, with 13 bases identical to TRBD2. V lost 4 bases, J lost 0 bases, and 5 bases stayed unmatched. This CDR3 spans 17 amino acids. The V gene's germline CDR1 is SGHRS and CDR2 YFSETQ. CDR3 loop: CASSTGTSGISTDTQYF. The CDR3 DNA reads TGCGCCAGCAGCACTGGGACTAGCGGGATCAGCACAGATACGCAGTATTTT. The whole variable domain, remainder taken from reference TRBV5-1 and TRBJ2-3, is KAGVTQTPRYLIKTRGQQVTLSCSPISGHRSVSWYQQTPGQGLQFLFEYFSETQRNKGNFPGRFSGRQFSNSRSEMNVSTLELGDSALYLCASSTGTSGISTDTQYFGPGTRLTVL.

The gene calls are TRBV18 and TRBJ1-3; the D gene is possibly TRBD1 (6 bases). Deletions cut 6 bases from V and 2 bases from J, with 8 bases between. CDR1 is KGHSH, CDR2 LQKENI, per germline. The CDR3 sequence is 13 residues long. CDR3 loop: CASSRTAGNTIYF. CDR3 coding DNA: TGTGCCAGCTCTCGGACAGCTGGAAACACCATATATTTT.

The chain carries TRBV5-4 and TRBJ1-2; maybe TRBD1 (6 bases). CDR1 and CDR2 from the germline V gene are SGHNT and YYREEE (reference sequence). This CDR3 has 14 residues. Trimming shortened V by 5 bases and J by 3 bases, and 14 bases separated the two germline ends. The CDR3 sequence is CASRSQGTDYGYTF. In DNA, the CDR3 is TGTGCCAGCAGGTCTCAGGGGACCGACTATGGCTACACCTTC.

DNA for the CDR3: TGCGCCAGCAGCTTGGGGACATTCAATCAGCCCCAGCATTTT. It encodes CASSLGTFNQPQHF. V gene TRBV5-1 combines with J gene TRBJ1-5; a possible D gene is TRBD1 (5 bases). The germline CDR1 and CDR2 sequences are SGHRS and YFSETQ. The CDR3 length is 14 residues. Trimming removed 0 bases from V and 3 bases from J, with 7 bases in between. Combining the CDR3 with reference TRBV5-1 and TRBJ1-5 gives the whole variable domain KAGVTQTPRYLIKTRGQQVTLSCSPISGHRSVSWYQQTPGQGLQFLFEYFSETQRNKGNFPGRFSGRQFSNSRSEMNVSTLELGDSALYLCASSLGTFNQPQHFGDGTRLSIL.

The chain joins TRBV6-6 to TRBJ2-2; 7 bases map to TRBD1. Trimming took 5 bases from V and 7 from J; bases not matched to a gene: 7. The CDR3 totals 14 residues. Germline lookup yields CDR1 MNHNY and CDR2 SVGAGI (reference sequence). The CDR3 DNA is TGTGCCAGCAGTGACCGACAGGGAATCGGGGAGCTGTTTTTT. It translates to CASSDRQGIGELFF.

V usage is TRBV6-5 and J usage is TRBJ1-5, with 8 nucleotides matching TRBD1. The CDR3 extends over 15 amino acids. V lost 2 bases, J lost 3 bases, and 3 bases stayed unmatched. Germline values: CDR1 MNHEY, CDR2 SVGAGI. CDR3 sequence reads: CASSYDRGPNQPQHF. The CDR3 nucleotides are TGTGCCAGCAGTTACGACAGGGGACCCAATCAGCCCCAGCATTTT.

The rearrangement joins TRBV7-9 to TRBJ1-2; the D is unclear. The CDR3 is 15 amino acids. CDR1 SEHNR and CDR2 FQNEAQ come from the germline V gene (reference sequence). Trimming cost V 5 bases and J 4 bases, with 17 bases left between them. In DNA form, the CDR3 reads TGTGCCAGCAGCGCCACGAGTCTGTTGGGCTATGGCTACACCTTC. Translated, it gives CASSATSLLGYGYTF.

This CDR3 is CASSLDPRSVGGETQYF. In nucleotides, the CDR3 is TGTGCCAGCAGCTTGGACCCGAGGAGTGTGGGGGGAGAGACCCAGTACTTC. The chain joins TRBV9 to TRBJ2-5, with D tentatively TRBD2 (6 bases). V was clipped by 4 bases and J by 4 bases, with 23 bases between them. Germline values: CDR1 SGDLS, CDR2 YYNGEE. This CDR3 region has 17 residues.

This clone has more than one count but fewer than ten. The V gene is TRBV7-8, the J gene TRBJ2-3, with 7 bases aligning to TRBD2. V lost 5 bases to trimming and J lost 2 bases; unmatched junction nucleotides: 13. The CDR3 sequence is 17 residues long. CDR1 and CDR2 (germline): SGHVS, FQNEAQ. Here the CDR3 reads CASSLSGGLAATDTQYF. The CDR3 nucleotides are TGTGCCAGCAGCCTATCGGGCGGGCTAGCGGCCACAGATACGCAGTATTTT.

This chain links TRBV7-9 with TRBJ2-3; weak D call: TRBD2 (5 bases). The CDR3 has 12 amino acids. Trimming took off 4 bases at V and 5 bases at J, with 7 bases between the two ends. Germline V CDR1 and CDR2: SEHNR, FQNEAQ (reference sequence). This CDR3 is CASSSEGDTQYF. CDR3 DNA: TGTGCCAGCAGCTCAGAGGGAGATACGCAGTATTTT.

The chain employs TRBV5-4 and TRBJ1-1; 12 positions match TRBD1. This CDR3 is built from 16 residues. Unmatched junction bases numbered 4, after V lost 4 bases and J lost 0 bases. The V gene's germline CDR1 is SGHNT and CDR2 YYREEE (reference sequence). In DNA form, the CDR3 reads TGTGCCAGCAGCCGGGGACAGGGGGCCATGAACACTGAAGCTTTCTTT. Its translation: CASSRGQGAMNTEAFF.

The chain carries TRBV30 and TRBJ2-2; no reliable D call. Trimming pared 4 bases from V and 6 bases from J, leaving 15 bases between. This CDR3 spans 14 amino acids. The germline CDR1 and CDR2 sequences are GTSNPN and SVGIG (reference sequence). The CDR3: CAWTRSIKAGELFF. DNA of the CDR3: TGTGCCTGGACCCGGTCGATAAAGGCCGGGGAGCTGTTTTTT.

A few counts support this clone. The J gene is TRBJ1-2, the V gene TRBV6-1; no clear D. Germline CDR1 is MNHNS and CDR2 is SASEGT. The length of the CDR3 is 14 residues. V was pared by 1 base and J by 4 bases, with 10 bases between. CDR3 residues: CASSEEAALYGYTF. In DNA, the CDR3 is TGTGCCAGCAGTGAAGAGGCAGCACTCTATGGCTACACCTTC.

The chain joins TRBV19 to TRBJ1-2, with D uncertain. V lost 1 base and J lost 6, with 9 bases in between. There are 13 residues in the CDR3. The germline V gene encodes CDR1 LNHDA and CDR2 SQIVND (reference sequence). CDR3 sequence reads: CASSIGLPDGYTF. The CDR3 nucleotides are TGTGCCAGTAGTATAGGACTGCCGGATGGCTACACCTTC.

This chain joins TRBV5-4 and TRBJ1-1; maybe TRBD1 (6 bases). The CDR3 contains 13 residues. Germline V lookup: CDR1 SGHNT, CDR2 YYREEE (reference sequence). Trimming cost V 4 bases and J 4 bases, with 11 bases left between them. This CDR3 reads CASSRGGLTEAFF. The CDR3 DNA is TGTGCCAGCAGCCGCGGGGGCCTCACTGAAGCTTTCTTT.

Notes on this clone: At the DNA level, this CDR3 is encoded by other sequences in the same sample as well. The CDR3 region is CASSQVSVVGEKLFF. Written as DNA, the CDR3 is TGCGCCAGCAGCCAAGTTTCTGTCGTCGGCGAAAAACTGTTTTTT. The V and J genes are TRBV4-1 and TRBJ1-4; D gene uncertain. The germline V gene has CDR1 MGHRA and CDR2 YSYEKL. V dropped 1 base and J dropped 8 bases, with 14 bases sitting between them. The CDR3 sequence is 15 residues long.

This clone was seen a few times. The chain is built from TRBV27 and TRBJ1-2; possibly TRBD1 for D (6 bases). V shed 2 bases and J shed 2 bases, with 12 bases lying between them. This CDR3 is 15 amino acids long. Germline lookup yields CDR1 MNHEY and CDR2 SMNVEV (reference sequence). In nucleotides, the CDR3 is TGTGCCAGCAGTTTACTTCCGACAGGAAACTATGGCTACACCTTC. Its translation: CASSLLPTGNYGYTF.

V usage is TRBV6-9 and J usage is TRBJ1-5, with D unclear. The germline CDR1 and CDR2 sequences are MNHGY and SVAAGI. V was cut by 1 base and J by 1 base, with 5 bases left in between. This CDR3 is 14 amino acids long. CDR3 nucleotide sequence: TGTGCCAGCAGTTATTTACGGAGCAATCAGCCCCAGCATTTT. It translates to CASSYLRSNQPQHF.

The chain uses TRBV5-1 and TRBJ2-7, with unresolved D. CDR1 and CDR2 from the germline V gene are SGHRS and YFSETQ. The V and J ends lost 5 bases and 4 bases respectively, with 7 bases between them. The CDR3 length is 11 residues. The CDR3: CASSGEYEQYF. The CDR3 DNA sequence: TGCGCCAGCAGTGGGGAATACGAGCAGTACTTC.

This clone has a single count. V and J are TRBV5-1 and TRBJ1-6; 7 positions agree with TRBD1. Trimming at V came to 4 bases and at J to 5 bases, leaving 3 bases not matched to a gene. The CDR3 runs to 14 residues. CDR1 and CDR2 from the germline V gene are SGHRS and YFSETQ. DNA for the CDR3: TGCGCCAGCAGCCAGGGACAGAATAATTCACCCCTCCACTTT. Translating gives CASSQGQNNSPLHF.

This clone was seen more than once but under ten times. The CDR3 DNA reads as TGCGCCAGCAGTGTCACACAGGGGTCAGATACGCAGTATTTT. Protein sequence: CASSVTQGSDTQYF. V usage is TRBV10-1 and J usage is TRBJ2-3; TRBD1 matches at 7 bases. V was clipped by 4 bases and J by 4 bases; unmatched bases: 5. Germline CDR1 is WNHNN and CDR2 is SYGVQD (reference sequence). This CDR3 comprises 14 residues.

This sequence joins TRBV2 and TRBJ2-1; tentative D call: TRBD2 (6 bases). Germline V CDR1 and CDR2: SNHLY, FYNNEI. V lost 7 bases to trimming and J lost 6 bases, with 22 bases between them. The CDR3 consists of 16 residues. The CDR3 DNA reads as TGTGCCAGCAATCTCGAGCGGAGGGCCAATCGCAATGAGCAGTTCTTC. Translated, it gives CASNLERRANRNEQFF.

This clone has just a few counts. The V gene is TRBV6-1, the J gene TRBJ2-1, with D maybe TRBD1 (6 bases). This CDR3 is built from 15 residues. Trimming cost V 1 base and J 1 base, with 8 bases left between them. Per germline, CDR1 MNHNS and CDR2 SASEGT. CDR3 amino acids: CASSEVQGSYNEQFF. The CDR3 DNA sequence: TGTGCCAGCAGTGAAGTACAGGGTTCCTACAATGAGCAGTTCTTC.

V and J are TRBV30 and TRBJ1-5; possibly TRBD1 for D (6 bases). This CDR3 is 15 amino acids long. CDR1 and CDR2 from the germline V gene are GTSNPN and SVGIG (reference sequence). V dropped 5 bases and J dropped 2 bases, with 16 bases sitting between them. This chain's CDR3 is CAWSGGGLGNQPQHF. In nucleotides, the CDR3 is TGTGCCTGGTCTGGGGGGGGCTTGGGCAATCAGCCCCAGCATTTT.

V and J are TRBV10-3 and TRBJ2-3; 15 nucleotides line up with TRBD2. This CDR3 comprises 17 residues. Germline CDR1 reads ENHRY; CDR2 reads SYGVKD. J lost 11 bases, V lost 0 bases, and 9 bases had no gene match. The CDR3 region is CAISESGLAGGTIEQYF. The CDR3 DNA reads TGTGCCATCAGTGAGTCCGGACTAGCGGGGGGGACCATAGAGCAGTATTTT.